The T cell receptor (beta chain) under discussion was sequenced for a study of blood T cell repertoires in COVID-19. Study-wide background: Samples came from the United States, Italy and Spain, spanning acute and convalescent COVID-19.

Produced via immunoSEQ multiplex PCR; TCRdb's table is partial and in-frame only. The data hold 150,000 to 200,000 clones, with roughly 82% observed a single time. V was clipped by 2 bases and J by 5 bases; unmatched bases: 9. Looked up from germline, CDR1 is LNHDA and CDR2 is SQIVND (reference sequence). The CDR3 runs to 16 residues. This clone was detected only once. The receptor comes from a woman in her forties with COVID-19, enrolled during active disease. The chain recombines TRBV19 with TRBJ2-3; 8 nucleotides agree with TRBD2. Material for sequencing was peripheral blood. The CDR3 protein is CASSILAGGHLDTQYF. CDR3 coding DNA: TGTGCCAGTAGTATACTGGCGGGGGGACACTTAGATACGCAGTATTTT.